This is a list of T cell receptor beta chains from one sample in a study of PD-L1 blockade in urothelial cancer. TCRdb's table, derived via immunoSEQ multiplex PCR, lists solely in-frame clones and lacks some. There are over 35,000 clones in the sample; 90% to 95% occur only once, and around 11% lies in the top ten. The specimen comprised PBMCs, sampled around atezolizumab (anti-PD-L1) treatment. These receptors were collected from a woman aged 55-70 years with urothelial cancer. Each CDR3 is given with its conserved first and last residue. D genes are given only for firm matches. Clone size appears in some rows only: once, few, many, or a class for an expanded clone.

TRBD2	TRBV4-3	TRBJ2-7	.	CASSLKRDYEQYF	TGCGCCAGCAGCCTCAAGCGGGACTACGAGCAGTACTTC
.	TRBV19	TRBJ2-6	.	CASSGSAGGGANVLTF	TGTGCCAGTAGTGGGTCTGCGGGTGGCGGGGCCAACGTCCTGACTTTC
TRBD1	TRBV6-4	TRBJ1-2	.	CASSAGTGGYGYTF	TGTGCCAGCAGTGCCGGGACAGGCGGCTATGGCTACACCTTC
.	TRBV7-3	TRBJ2-7	.	CASSPGLQREQYF	TGTGCCAGCAGCCCAGGACTCCAGCGGGAGCAGTACTTC
.	TRBV7-8	TRBJ2-2	.	CASSSLEGAELFF	TGTGCCAGCAGCTCCCTCGAGGGTGCGGAGCTGTTTTTT
TRBD1	TRBV27	TRBJ2-7	.	CASSSNRGYEQYF	TGTGCCAGCAGTTCCAACAGGGGCTACGAGCAGTACTTC
.	TRBV29-1	TRBJ1-2	.	CSVEDRAYGYTF	TGCAGCGTTGAGGACAGAGCCTATGGCTACACCTTC
.	TRBV4-2	TRBJ2-1	.	CASSQLGGQVF	TGTGCCAGCAGCCAACTGGGGGGGCAAGTCTTC
.	TRBV5-1	TRBJ1-1	once	CASSLVGRGEAFF	TGCGCCAGCAGCTTGGTTGGAAGGGGTGAAGCTTTCTTT
.	TRBV19	TRBJ2-1	.	CASSIPNNEQFF	TGTGCCAGTAGTATCCCTAACAATGAGCAGTTCTTC
.	TRBV28	TRBJ2-1	.	CASGRQTMWNEQFF	TGTGCCAGCGGCCGACAGACGATGTGGAATGAGCAGTTCTTC
TRBD2	TRBV30	TRBJ2-5	.	CAWSKSGEGTQYF	TGTGCCTGGAGTAAGAGTGGGGAGGGGACCCAGTACTTC
TRBD2	TRBV20-1	TRBJ2-1	.	CSAIGLAPFF	TGCAGTGCTATCGGACTAGCGCCGTTCTTC
TRBD2	TRBV14	TRBJ2-7	.	CASSQDQGLAGRNEQYF	TGTGCCAGCAGCCAAGATCAGGGGCTAGCGGGTCGGAACGAGCAGTACTTC
.	TRBV20-1	TRBJ2-1	.	CSARRGNEQFF	TGCAGTGCGAGGAGGGGAAATGAGCAGTTCTTC
.	TRBV11-2	TRBJ1-3	.	CASSFPVGNTIYF	TGTGCCAGCAGCTTCCCTGTTGGAAACACCATATATTTT
.	TRBV10-3	TRBJ1-1	.	CAIRSQGNTEAFF	TGTGCCATCCGGTCGCAGGGGAACACTGAAGCTTTCTTT
TRBD1	TRBV19	TRBJ2-1	.	CASSIVQGAQNEQFF	TGTGCCAGTAGTATAGTACAGGGGGCTCAGAATGAGCAGTTCTTC
TRBD1	TRBV2	TRBJ1-2	.	CASTTGGARYGYTF	TGTGCCAGCACGACAGGGGGCGCGAGGTATGGCTACACCTTC
TRBD2	TRBV27	TRBJ2-3	.	CASIGLAGPTDTQYF	TGTGCCAGCATCGGACTAGCGGGACCCACAGATACGCAGTATTTT
.	TRBV28	TRBJ1-5	once	CASTIGVQPQHF	TGTGCCAGCACTATAGGGGTTCAGCCCCAGCATTTT
TRBD1	TRBV18	TRBJ2-7	.	CASSQTGTGEQYF	TGTGCCAGCTCCCAGACAGGGACGGGGGAGCAGTACTTC
.	TRBV2	TRBJ1-1	once	CATQIGLGGDLATEAFF	TGTGCCACCCAGATAGGGTTAGGGGGTGATCTCGCCACTGAAGCTTTCTTT
.	TRBV5-1	TRBJ2-7	.	CASSVAPGGEQYF	TGCGCCAGCAGCGTGGCCCCCGGGGGTGAGCAGTACTTC
TRBD1	TRBV6-1	TRBJ1-2	.	CASRDGQVYGYTF	TGTGCCAGCCGCGACGGACAGGTCTATGGCTACACCTTC
.	TRBV19	TRBJ2-3	.	CATGTSTDTQYF	TGTGCGACGGGGACTAGCACAGATACGCAGTATTTT
.	TRBV5-1	TRBJ1-1	once	CASSSGQSRSNTEAFF	TGCGCCAGCAGCTCCGGACAGAGTCGATCGAACACTGAAGCTTTCTTT
TRBD2	TRBV7-9	TRBJ2-7	.	CASSLSGSSYEQYF	TGTGCCAGCAGCTTAAGCGGGAGCTCCTACGAGCAGTACTTC
.	TRBV21-1	TRBJ2-1	once	CASSKVGDSYNEQFF	TGTGCCAGCAGCAAAGTTGGTGACAGCTACAATGAGCAGTTCTTC
TRBD1	TRBV28	TRBJ2-6	.	CACIDRGVGANVLTF	TGTGCCTGCATTGACAGGGGGGTTGGGGCCAACGTCCTGACTTTC
.	TRBV6-1	TRBJ1-1	.	CASSEINTEAFF	TGTGCCAGCAGTGAAATAAACACTGAAGCTTTCTTT
TRBD2	TRBV5-1	TRBJ2-7	.	CASSPRGGTYEQYF	TGCGCCAGCAGCCCCCGCGGGGGGACCTACGAGCAGTACTTC
.	TRBV19	TRBJ1-2	.	CASSMVSENGYGYTF	TGTGCCAGTAGTATGGTGTCCGAAAACGGCTATGGCTACACCTTC
TRBD2	TRBV29-1	TRBJ2-5	.	CSVCPTQAGGETQYF	TGCAGCGTTTGCCCCACCCAAGCGGGAGGGGAGACCCAGTACTTC
TRBD1	TRBV28	TRBJ2-7	.	CASSRTGMYEQYF	TGTGCCAGCAGCAGGACAGGGATGTACGAGCAGTACTTC
.	TRBV19	TRBJ2-4	.	CASTSLAKNIQYF	TGTGCCAGTACCTCCCTAGCCAAAAACATTCAGTACTTC
TRBD1	TRBV9	TRBJ2-4	.	CASSVQGANIQYF	TGTGCCAGCAGCGTACAGGGGGCAAACATTCAGTACTTC
TRBD2	TRBV5-4	TRBJ2-7	.	CASSGDYLYEQYF	TGTGCCAGCAGTGGGGACTACCTTTACGAGCAGTACTTC
TRBD1	TRBV19	TRBJ1-2	.	CASTTTGSNYGYTF	TGTGCCAGTACCACGACAGGGTCTAACTATGGCTACACCTTC
TRBD2	TRBV29-1	TRBJ2-7	.	CSVDGLAGGYEQYF	TGCAGCGTTGATGGACTAGCGGGAGGGTACGAGCAGTACTTC
TRBD2	TRBV5-1	TRBJ2-7	.	CASSLGGDGLAGTGEQYF	TGCGCCAGCAGCTTGGGTGGCGACGGACTAGCGGGAACAGGTGAGCAGTACTTC
.	TRBV11-2	TRBJ1-1	.	CASSLGQLMNTEAFF	TGTGCCAGCAGCTTAGGACAGCTGATGAACACTGAAGCTTTCTTT
.	TRBV20-1	TRBJ1-1	.	CSAKTPTEAFF	TGCAGTGCTAAGACTCCCACTGAAGCTTTCTTT
TRBD2	TRBV19	TRBJ2-3	.	CASSFAAGAPDTQYF	TGTGCCAGTAGTTTTGCGGCGGGAGCCCCGGATACGCAGTATTTT
TRBD1	TRBV7-3	TRBJ1-1	.	CASSFGTGTEAFF	TGTGCCAGCAGCTTCGGGACAGGCACTGAAGCTTTCTTT
.	TRBV6-6	TRBJ2-7	.	CASSSYRVEQYF	TGTGCCAGCAGTTCCTACAGGGTTGAGCAGTACTTC
TRBD1	TRBV5-4	TRBJ1-1	.	CASSPRQGVGNTEAFF	TGTGCCAGCAGCCCTCGACAGGGGGTGGGGAACACTGAAGCTTTCTTT
.	TRBV9	TRBJ2-4	once	CASSSRTNRDIQYF	TGTGCCAGCAGCTCCCGGACAAATAGGGACATTCAGTACTTC
TRBD1	TRBV5-1	TRBJ2-5	.	CASSLTGGRGETQYF	TGCGCCAGCAGCTTGACAGGGGGTAGGGGGGAGACCCAGTACTTC
TRBD2	TRBV13	TRBJ2-1	.	CASTREGQAIYNEQFF	TGTGCCAGCACCCGGGAGGGGCAGGCGATCTACAATGAGCAGTTCTTC
TRBD1	TRBV7-8	TRBJ1-5	few	CASSFHGTGVQPQHF	TGTGCCAGCAGCTTCCATGGGACAGGGGTTCAGCCCCAGCATTTT
.	TRBV27	TRBJ2-5	.	CASSLSWGLETQYF	TGTGCCAGCAGTTTATCCTGGGGGCTGGAGACCCAGTACTTC
TRBD2	TRBV18	TRBJ2-7	.	CASSPVAGTDEQYF	TGTGCCAGCTCACCAGTAGCGGGAACGGACGAGCAGTACTTC
.	TRBV9	TRBJ2-3	.	CASSVGRSSRETDTQYF	TGTGCCAGCAGCGTAGGAAGGAGCTCGCGGGAAACAGATACGCAGTATTTT